This T cell receptor beta chain was found in a study of T cells in Graves' hyperthyroidism and ophthalmopathy. This CDR3 comprises 15 residues. Germline CDR1 reads KGHSH; CDR2 reads LQKENI. The V gene end was trimmed by 5 bases and the J gene end by 5 bases; junction bases not matched to a gene: 8. Amplification yielded TCR beta CDR3 regions, with RNA transcripts as the source. TCR CDR3 regions were first amplified by RT-PCR with HTBI primers. One entry per CDR3 protein results from TCRdb running MiXCR on the multiplex PCR reads. This repertoire shows some 440,000 distinct CDR3 sequences, approximately 14% found once; its top ten account for 13% to 15%. Recently diagnosed hyperthyroidism of less than 2 months' duration affected patients aged 18 to 65. The study's findings and limits: Ophthalmopathy stood apart from stable hyperthyroidism in a 13 V-J model.

Concerning this clonotype itself: Its antigen is not known. A much larger clone sits a single nucleotide away, making a read error possible. This is likely a read error, given that the CDR3 carries no conserved phenylalanine or tryptophan at its end.

The rearrangement uses TRBV18 and TRBJ2-3; TRBD2 matches at 9 bases. Sequenced material: blood. The sequence derives from a woman between 18 and 29 years old with Graves' hyperthyroidism. The CDR3 bases are TGTGCCAGCTCAAAAGTAGCGGGAGAGGAAGATACGCAGTATCTT. Its protein product is CASSKVAGEEDTQYL.